These 26 T cell receptor beta chains were sequenced from one sample in a study of T cells in localized non-small cell lung cancer. Profiling relied on immunoSEQ multiplex PCR, and the TCRdb table lists in-frame clones only, not all of them. The table has 20,000 to 25,000 clones, roughly 87% seen once. The sequencing here drew on peripheral blood, taken before any cancer treatment. Every receptor here comes from a male donor older than 55 with stage I squamous cell lung carcinoma.

The gene calls are TRBV28 and TRBJ2-2, with 7 bases aligning to TRBD1. Trimming at V came to 4 bases and at J to 0 bases, leaving 2 bases not matched to a gene. Germline CDR1 reads MDHEN; CDR2 reads SYDVKM. The CDR3 sequence is 15 residues long. CDR3 coding DNA: TGTGCCAGCAGTTCCGGGACAGCGAACACCGGGGAGCTGTTTTTT. This codes for CASSSGTANTGELFF.

In its sample, this clone was seen once. J is TRBJ1-4 and V is TRBV7-2; TRBD1 is a possible D gene (6 bases). This CDR3 spans 15 amino acids. Germline values: CDR1 SGHTA, CDR2 FQGNSA. With 5 bases removed from V and 3 bases from J, the gap between germline ends came to 13 bases. CDR3 sequence reads: CASSIRGTANEKLFF. The CDR3 region has the DNA TGTGCCAGCAGCATTAGGGGGACGGCTAATGAAAAACTGTTTTTT.

The chain uses TRBV6-5 and TRBJ2-1, with D unresolved. The CDR3 contains 11 residues. Trimming shortened V by 5 bases and J by 9 bases, and 8 bases separated the two germline ends. CDR1 is MNHEY and CDR2 is SVGAGI in the germline V gene. CDR3 loop: CASSPGSEQFF. The CDR3 nucleotides are TGTGCCAGCAGTCCCGGTAGTGAGCAGTTCTTC.

The genes are TRBV10-1 and TRBJ1-2; D uncertain. This CDR3 has 13 amino acids. The germline CDR1 and CDR2 sequences are WNHNN and SYGVQD (reference sequence). V lost 2 bases, J lost 2 bases, and 6 bases lay in between. Written as DNA, the CDR3 is TGCGCCAGCAGTGAGGGCAGAAACTATGGCTACACCTTC. Amino acid sequence: CASSEGRNYGYTF.

The chain links TRBV10-3 to TRBJ2-1; D possibly corresponds to TRBD2 (6 bases). Trimming took off 3 bases at V and 7 bases at J, with 13 bases between the two ends. Per germline, CDR1 ENHRY and CDR2 SYGVKD. The CDR3 is made up of 14 amino acids. The CDR3 DNA follows: TGTGCCATCAGTGAAGGAAGGGGACTGAATGAGCAGTTCTTC. Encoded protein: CAISEGRGLNEQFF.

This clone showed up just once. The chain uses TRBV5-4 and TRBJ1-1; D is uncertain. Looked up from germline, CDR1 is SGHNT and CDR2 is YYREEE (reference sequence). The CDR3 extends over 15 amino acids. V shed 0 bases and J shed 5 bases, with 14 bases lying between them. The CDR3 is CASSLEAGGGTEAFF. In nucleotides, the CDR3 is TGTGCCAGCAGCTTGGAGGCGGGCGGCGGGACTGAAGCTTTCTTT.

The V call is TRBV30, the J call TRBJ2-7, with D uncertain. Trimming removed 5 bases at V and 8 bases at J, with 16 bases between. The CDR3 totals 12 residues. Germline CDR1 is GTSNPN and CDR2 is SVGIG (reference sequence). The CDR3 coding sequence is TGTGCCTGGGGACCCCTAGAGACCAAGCAGTACTTC. Translation: CAWGPLETKQYF.

The count of this clone is one. The chain employs TRBV12-5 and TRBJ2-5; D not certain. This CDR3 spans 11 amino acids. The germline V and J ends were trimmed by 4 bases and 4 bases, with 4 bases remaining between them. CDR1 is LGHNT, CDR2 FRNRAP, per germline. CDR3 residues: CASGSGETQYF. In nucleotides, the CDR3 is TGTGCTAGTGGTTCGGGAGAGACCCAGTACTTC.

The rearrangement joins TRBV5-1 to TRBJ1-2; 8 positions agree with TRBD1. Losses at the gene ends were 4 bases for V and 8 bases for J; bases not matched to a gene: 7. CDR3 size: 13 residues. Germline assignment: CDR1 SGHRS and CDR2 YFSETQ. CDR3 in DNA: TGCGCCAGCAGCCCCAGGACAGGGCGCGGCTACACCTTC. Translated, it gives CASSPRTGRGYTF.

The rearrangement joins TRBV7-9 to TRBJ1-1; a weak D match, TRBD1 (6 bases). In germline, CDR1 is SEHNR, CDR2 FQNEAQ (reference sequence). The CDR3 sequence is 14 residues long. V lost 3 bases and J lost 4, with 12 bases in between. The CDR3 reads CASSFRDMTTEAFF. CDR3 DNA: TGTGCCAGCAGCTTCCGGGACATGACCACTGAAGCTTTCTTT.

V gene TRBV6-1 combines with J gene TRBJ2-1, with D perhaps matching TRBD1 (6 bases). This CDR3 has 14 amino acids. V lost 7 bases to trimming and J lost 3 bases, with 13 bases between them. Per germline, CDR1 MNHNS and CDR2 SASEGT. The CDR3 spells CASTGAQGYNEQFF. The DNA of the CDR3 is TGTGCCAGCACAGGGGCCCAAGGCTACAATGAGCAGTTCTTC.

The chain is built from TRBV7-9 and TRBJ1-3, with TRBD1 as a possible D gene (6 bases). Germline V gene sequence: CDR1 SEHNR, CDR2 FQNEAQ (reference sequence). CDR3 length equals 17 residues. The V end lost 1 base, the J end lost 0 bases, and 13 bases lay between the germline ends. The DNA of the CDR3 is TGTGCCAGCAGCTTAGTCCCGAGGGGGTTCTCTGGAAACACCATATATTTT. This gives the protein CASSLVPRGFSGNTIYF.

The chain joins TRBV10-1 to TRBJ2-3; TRBD2 matches 11 bases. The length of the CDR3 is 16 residues. V lost 8 bases and J lost 4; bases outside the gene matches: 11. Germline V gives CDR1 WNHNN, CDR2 SYGVQD (reference sequence). The CDR3 bases are TGCGCCAGCCAGACTAGCGGGATTATTGTCGCAGATACGCAGTATTTT. Amino acid sequence: CASQTSGIIVADTQYF.

The chain recombines TRBV10-3 with TRBJ2-7; D may correspond to TRBD1 or TRBD2 (5 bases each). V shed 7 bases and J shed 3 bases, with 16 bases lying between them. This CDR3 contains 14 residues. The V gene's germline CDR1 is ENHRY and CDR2 SYGVKD. The CDR3 loop is CAIKEGLGVYEQYF. The DNA of the CDR3 is TGTGCCATCAAAGAGGGGCTAGGAGTCTACGAGCAGTACTTC.

This clone has just a few counts. This rearrangement joins TRBV6-5 to TRBJ2-7, with TRBD1 as a possible D gene (6 bases). Germline CDR1 is MNHEY and CDR2 is SVGAGI. Trimming took 2 bases from V and 7 from J, leaving 15 bases between them. The CDR3 is 14 amino acids. This CDR3 is CASSYNVGAREQYF. The DNA of the CDR3 is TGTGCCAGCAGTTACAATGTGGGGGCGCGTGAGCAGTACTTC.

In its sample, this clone was seen once. This rearrangement joins TRBV7-2 to TRBJ2-3, with TRBD2 matching over 10 bases. Germline V gene lookup returns CDR1 SGHTA and CDR2 FQGNSA. This CDR3 contains 19 residues. The trim removed 5 bases at V and 3 bases at J, leaving 17 bases unmatched. CDR3 in DNA: TGTGCCAGCAGCCCTACCCCGGGACTAGCGCCACTCTGGACAGATACGCAGTATTTT. As protein: CASSPTPGLAPLWTDTQYF.

The chain has TRBV6-6 and TRBJ2-5, with 8 bases that match TRBD1. TRBJ2-7 explains the end of the DNA better; the J call may be wrong. The germline gives CDR1 MNHNY, CDR2 SVGAGI (reference sequence). CDR3 length equals 14 residues. CDR3 residues: CASSGQGKDYEQYF. CDR3 DNA: TGTGCCAGCAGCGGACAGGGTAAGGACTACGAGCAGTACTTC.

V usage is TRBV11-2 and J usage is TRBJ2-1, with 14 bases matching TRBD2. The V gene's germline CDR1 is SGHAT and CDR2 FQNNGV. Germline trimming cut 5 bases from V and 9 bases from J; bases unmatched to any gene: 6. The CDR3 runs to 15 residues. In nucleotides, the CDR3 is TGTGCCAGCAGCCAGGGACTAGCGGGAGTAGGTGAGCAGTTCTTC. It is translated as CASSQGLAGVGEQFF.

The chain carries TRBV18 and TRBJ1-1; possibly TRBD1 for D (6 bases). Trimming cost V 2 bases and J 5 bases, with 12 bases left between them. The CDR3 consists of 14 residues. Germline CDR1 KGHSH, CDR2 LQKENI. CDR3 sequence: CASSPKTGRTEAFF. The CDR3 nucleotides are TGTGCCAGCTCACCAAAGACAGGACGAACTGAAGCTTTCTTT.

This chain joins TRBV19 and TRBJ1-2, with D uncertain. The germline CDR1 and CDR2 sequences are LNHDA and SQIVND (reference sequence). The CDR3 is made up of 14 amino acids. V lost 1 base, J lost 1 base, and 7 bases lay in between. The CDR3 sequence is CASSIAGVNYGYTF. DNA for the CDR3: TGTGCCAGTAGTATAGCAGGAGTTAACTATGGCTACACCTTC. The whole variable domain, filled in from reference TRBV19 and TRBJ1-2, reads DGGITQSPKYLFRKEGQNVTLSCEQNLNHDAMYWYRQDPGQGLRLIYYSQIVNDFQKGDIAEGYSVSREKKESFPLTVTSAQKNPTAFYLCASSIAGVNYGYTFGSGTRLTVV.

This sequence joins TRBV5-1 and TRBJ1-4; D uncertain. Trimming cost V 4 bases and J 0 bases, with 10 bases left between them. Germline values: CDR1 SGHRS, CDR2 YFSETQ. The CDR3 contains 15 residues. The CDR3 here is CASSPSPATNEKLFF. DNA for the CDR3: TGCGCCAGCAGCCCTAGTCCTGCAACTAATGAAAAACTGTTTTTT.

J is TRBJ1-2 and V is TRBV4-2; D not certain. CDR3 length: 13 residues. Germline-derived CDR1 and CDR2 are LGHNA and YNFKEQ. The V end was cut by 4 bases, the J end by 0 bases, with 6 bases between. The CDR3 loop is CASSLGANYGYTF. The CDR3 DNA follows: TGTGCCAGCAGCCTCGGAGCTAACTATGGCTACACCTTC.

CDR3 in DNA: TGTGCCAGTAGTATAGATTCCCTAGCGGGAGGGACCACAGATACGCAGTATTTT. Translation gives CASSIDSLAGGTTDTQYF. The genes are TRBV19 and TRBJ2-3, with TRBD2 matching 12 bases. The CDR3 has 18 amino acids. Germline CDR1 is LNHDA and CDR2 is SQIVND (reference sequence). J was trimmed by 2 bases and V by 0 bases; bases with no gene match: 6.

The V gene is TRBV15, the J gene TRBJ1-2; no clear D. CDR3 size: 12 residues. V was shortened by 0 bases and J by 8 bases, with 7 bases between the two germline ends. Germline loops: CDR1 LNHNV, CDR2 YYDKDF (reference sequence). CDR3 nucleotides: TGTGCCACCAGCAGAGATCATCTGGGCTACACCTTC. Amino acids: CATSRDHLGYTF.

The chain couples TRBV11-2 to TRBJ2-2; D ambiguous. Trimming removed 7 bases at V and 4 bases at J, with 16 bases between. Germline loops: CDR1 SGHAT, CDR2 FQNNGV. The CDR3 runs 15 residues. The CDR3 region is CASNSLSGPTGELFF. The DNA of the CDR3 is TGTGCCAGCAACTCCCTATCCGGGCCCACCGGGGAGCTGTTTTTT.

Here the CDR3 reads CASSESGLSTDTQYF. The CDR3 DNA reads as TGTGCCAGCAGTGAATCGGGGCTAAGCACAGATACGCAGTATTTT. The rearrangement uses TRBV6-4 and TRBJ2-3; D tentatively reads TRBD1 or TRBD2 (5 bases each). The V end was cut by 3 bases, the J end by 0 bases, with 10 bases between. The CDR3 is 15 amino acids. CDR1 MRHNA and CDR2 SNTAGT come from the germline V gene.